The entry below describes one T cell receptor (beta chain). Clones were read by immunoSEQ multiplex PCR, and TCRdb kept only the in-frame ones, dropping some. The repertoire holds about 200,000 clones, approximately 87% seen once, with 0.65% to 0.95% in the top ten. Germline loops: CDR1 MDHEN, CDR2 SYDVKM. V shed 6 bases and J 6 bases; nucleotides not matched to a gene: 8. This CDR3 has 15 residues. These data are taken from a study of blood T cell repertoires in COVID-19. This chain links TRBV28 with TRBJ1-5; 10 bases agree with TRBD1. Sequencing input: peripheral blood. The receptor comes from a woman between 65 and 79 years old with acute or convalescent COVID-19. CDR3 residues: CASSPGQGKSQPQHF. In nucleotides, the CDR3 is TGTGCCAGCAGCCCGGGACAGGGGAAAAGTCAGCCCCAGCATTTT.